This T cell receptor beta chain was retrieved from a study of immune cell composition in non-small cell lung cancer. General study findings and limits: Lung adenocarcinomas had lower top 10 clone scores and clonality than squamous tumours.

The repertoire was sequenced with immunoSEQ multiplex PCR; TCRdb's copy has only in-frame clones and lacks some. The repertoire includes around 4,500 clones, 80% to 90% of them detected once, and 8.5% to 10% sits in the top ten. Germline V gene lookup returns CDR1 SGHRS and CDR2 YFSETQ. The CDR3 has 13 amino acids. The V segment lost 7 bases and the J segment 5 bases; nucleotides outside the gene matches: 8. About this clone: The target antigen is unknown.

The sequenced material came from lung tumor tissue. The rearrangement uses TRBV5-1 and TRBJ2-5; TRBD1 matches at 7 bases. The sequence was obtained from a human donor with non-small cell lung cancer. This CDR3 is CASQQGLGETQYF. As DNA, the CDR3 is TGCGCCAGCCAACAGGGGTTGGGGGAGACCCAGTACTTC.